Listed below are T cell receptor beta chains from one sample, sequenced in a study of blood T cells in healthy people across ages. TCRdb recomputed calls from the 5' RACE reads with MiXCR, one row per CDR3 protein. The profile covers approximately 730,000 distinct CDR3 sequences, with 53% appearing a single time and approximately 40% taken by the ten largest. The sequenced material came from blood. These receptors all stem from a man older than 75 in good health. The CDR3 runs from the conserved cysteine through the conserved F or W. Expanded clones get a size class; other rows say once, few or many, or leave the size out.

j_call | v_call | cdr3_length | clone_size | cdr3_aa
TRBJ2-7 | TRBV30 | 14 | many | CAWSLIGTANEQYF
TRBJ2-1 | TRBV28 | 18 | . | CASSSFGAQDTTYNEQFF
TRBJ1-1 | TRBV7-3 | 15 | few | CASSLNPGKNTEAFF
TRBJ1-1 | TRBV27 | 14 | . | CASSLGTGMAEAFF
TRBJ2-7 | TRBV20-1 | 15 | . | CSASSNGIASYEQYF
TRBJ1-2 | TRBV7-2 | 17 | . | CASSLVSTALANYGYTF
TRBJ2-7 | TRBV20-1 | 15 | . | CSAREVPAISYEQYF
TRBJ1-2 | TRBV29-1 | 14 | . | CSVTRPGQGQGYTF
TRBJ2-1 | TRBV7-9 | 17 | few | CASSLGTSGRALNEQFF
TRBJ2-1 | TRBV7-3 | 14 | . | CASSPRLLSHEQFF
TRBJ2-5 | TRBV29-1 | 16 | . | CSVELVGGRMDNEQYF
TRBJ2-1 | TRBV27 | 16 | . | CASSFRTGGTYDEQFF
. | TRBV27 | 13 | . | CASRPTGFGEQYF
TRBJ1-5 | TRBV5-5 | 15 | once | CASSWGTGFEQPQHF
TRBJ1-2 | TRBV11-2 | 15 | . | CASSSAGDRPYGYTF
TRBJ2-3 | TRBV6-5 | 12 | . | CASRPPGGYAYF
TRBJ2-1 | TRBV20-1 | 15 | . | CSAMTSGSAYNEQFF
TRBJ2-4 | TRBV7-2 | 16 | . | CASSLVGSGRKNIQYF
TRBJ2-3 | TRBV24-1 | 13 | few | CATSEPPGDTQYF
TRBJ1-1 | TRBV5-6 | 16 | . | CASSLGGTGLRTEAFF
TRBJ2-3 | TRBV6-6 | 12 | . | CASTRSTDTQYF
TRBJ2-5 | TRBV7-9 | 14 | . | CASSLVVMANEQYF
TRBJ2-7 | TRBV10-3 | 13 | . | CAISETTGYEQYF
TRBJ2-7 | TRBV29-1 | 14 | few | CSVGVSGGSYEQYF
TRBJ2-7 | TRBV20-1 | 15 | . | CSAKLAGVDLRGGYF
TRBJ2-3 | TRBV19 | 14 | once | CASGQEALLSTQYF